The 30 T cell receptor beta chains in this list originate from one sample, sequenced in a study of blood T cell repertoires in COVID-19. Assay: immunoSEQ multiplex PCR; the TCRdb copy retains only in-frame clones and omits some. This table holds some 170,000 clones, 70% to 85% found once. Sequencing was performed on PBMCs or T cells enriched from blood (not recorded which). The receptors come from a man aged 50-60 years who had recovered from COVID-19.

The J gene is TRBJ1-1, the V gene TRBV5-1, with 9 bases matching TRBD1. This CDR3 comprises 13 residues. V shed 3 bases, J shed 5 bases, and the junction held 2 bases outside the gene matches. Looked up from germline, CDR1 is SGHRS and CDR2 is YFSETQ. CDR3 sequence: CASSSGTGTEAFF. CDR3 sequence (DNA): TGCGCCAGCAGCTCCGGGACAGGGACTGAAGCTTTCTTT.

The CDR3 loop reads CASGLYPSYEQYF. The CDR3 DNA reads TGTGCTAGTGGTTTGTATCCGTCCTACGAGCAGTACTTC. V and J are TRBV12-5 and TRBJ2-7, with D unresolved. Deletions cut 2 bases from V and 1 base from J, with 6 bases between. The CDR3 totals 13 residues. Germline V gives CDR1 LGHNT, CDR2 FRNRAP.

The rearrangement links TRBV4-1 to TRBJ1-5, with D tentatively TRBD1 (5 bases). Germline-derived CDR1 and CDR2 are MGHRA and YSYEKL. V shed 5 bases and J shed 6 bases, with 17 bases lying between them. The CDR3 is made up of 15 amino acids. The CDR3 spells CASSSGRAEGQPQHF. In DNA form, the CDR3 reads TGCGCCAGCAGCTCCGGCAGGGCAGAAGGTCAGCCCCAGCATTTT.

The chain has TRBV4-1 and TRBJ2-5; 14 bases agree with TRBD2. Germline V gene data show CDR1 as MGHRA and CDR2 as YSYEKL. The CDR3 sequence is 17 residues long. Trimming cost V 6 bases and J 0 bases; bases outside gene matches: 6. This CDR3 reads CASSSGTSGGYQETQYF. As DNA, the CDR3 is TGCGCCAGCAGTTCCGGGACTAGCGGGGGTTACCAAGAGACCCAGTACTTC.

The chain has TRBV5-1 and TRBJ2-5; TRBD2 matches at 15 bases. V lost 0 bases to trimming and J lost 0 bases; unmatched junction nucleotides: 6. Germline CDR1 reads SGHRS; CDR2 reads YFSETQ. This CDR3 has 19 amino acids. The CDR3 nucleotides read TGCGCCAGCAGCTTGGTGGGACTAGCGGGGGGCCTGTACCAAGAGACCCAGTACTTC. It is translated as CASSLVGLAGGLYQETQYF.

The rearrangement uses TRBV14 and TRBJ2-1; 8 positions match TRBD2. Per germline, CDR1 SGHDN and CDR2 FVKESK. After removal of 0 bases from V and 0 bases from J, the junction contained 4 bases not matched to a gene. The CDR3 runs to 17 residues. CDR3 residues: CASSQDTGGNSYNEQFF. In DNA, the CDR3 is TGTGCCAGCAGCCAAGATACGGGGGGGAACTCCTACAATGAGCAGTTCTTC.

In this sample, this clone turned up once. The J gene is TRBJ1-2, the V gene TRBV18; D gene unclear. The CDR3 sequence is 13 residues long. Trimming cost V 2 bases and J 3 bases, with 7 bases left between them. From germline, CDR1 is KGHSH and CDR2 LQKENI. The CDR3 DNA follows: TGTGCCAGCTCACCATCCGGGGACTATGGCTACACCTTC. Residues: CASSPSGDYGYTF.

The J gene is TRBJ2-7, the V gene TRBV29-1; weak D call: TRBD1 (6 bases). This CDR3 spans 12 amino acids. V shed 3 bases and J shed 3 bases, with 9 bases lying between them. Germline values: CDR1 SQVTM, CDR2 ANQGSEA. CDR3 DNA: TGCAGCGTTGAGGGGGCTGACTACGAGCAGTACTTC. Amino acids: CSVEGADYEQYF.

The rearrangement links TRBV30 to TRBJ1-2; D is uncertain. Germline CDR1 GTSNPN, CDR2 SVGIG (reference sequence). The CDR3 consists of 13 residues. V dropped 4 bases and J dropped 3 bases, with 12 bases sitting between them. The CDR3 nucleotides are TGTGCCTGGACGGAACAGACGTACTATGGCTACACCTTC. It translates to CAWTEQTYYGYTF.

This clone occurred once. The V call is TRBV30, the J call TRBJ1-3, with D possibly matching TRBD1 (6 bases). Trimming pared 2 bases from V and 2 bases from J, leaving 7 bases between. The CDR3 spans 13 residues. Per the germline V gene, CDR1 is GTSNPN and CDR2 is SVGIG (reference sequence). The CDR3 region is CAWSSGAGNTIYF. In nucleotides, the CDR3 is TGTGCCTGGAGTTCAGGGGCTGGAAACACCATATATTTT.

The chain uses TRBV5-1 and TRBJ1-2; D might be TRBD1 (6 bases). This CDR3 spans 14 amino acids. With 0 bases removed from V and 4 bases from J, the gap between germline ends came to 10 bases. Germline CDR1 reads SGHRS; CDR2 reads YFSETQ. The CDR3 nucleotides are TGCGCCAGCAGCTTGGGACAGGCCGTCTATGGCTACACCTTC. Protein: CASSLGQAVYGYTF.

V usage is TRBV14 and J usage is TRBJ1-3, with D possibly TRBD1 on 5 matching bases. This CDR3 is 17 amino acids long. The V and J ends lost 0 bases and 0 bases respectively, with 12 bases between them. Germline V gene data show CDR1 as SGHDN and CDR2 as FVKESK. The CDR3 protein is CASSQDLGQVSGNTIYF. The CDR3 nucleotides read TGTGCCAGCAGCCAAGATTTGGGGCAGGTCTCTGGAAACACCATATATTTT.

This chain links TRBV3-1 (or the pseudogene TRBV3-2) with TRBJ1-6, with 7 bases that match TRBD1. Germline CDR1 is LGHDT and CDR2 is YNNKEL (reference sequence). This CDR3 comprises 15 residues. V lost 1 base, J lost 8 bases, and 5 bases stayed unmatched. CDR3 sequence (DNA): TGTGCCAGCAGCCAAGCTAGGGGGCAGCATTCACCCCTCCACTTT. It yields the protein CASSQARGQHSPLHF.

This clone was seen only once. CDR3 amino acids: CASSSRQGANYGYTF. Written as DNA, the CDR3 is TGTGCCAGCAGCTCTCGACAGGGGGCAAACTATGGCTACACCTTC. The rearrangement joins TRBV7-2 to TRBJ1-2, with TRBD1 identical over 10 bases. CDR3 length equals 15 residues. Looked up from germline, CDR1 is SGHTA and CDR2 is FQGNSA. Losses at the gene ends were 4 bases for V and 2 bases for J; bases not matched to a gene: 4.

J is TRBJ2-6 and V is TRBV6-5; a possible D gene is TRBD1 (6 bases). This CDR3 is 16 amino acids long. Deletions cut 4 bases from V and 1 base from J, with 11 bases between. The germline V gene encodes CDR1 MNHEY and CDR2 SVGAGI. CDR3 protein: CASSLRTVSGANVLTF. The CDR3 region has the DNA TGTGCCAGCAGTTTGCGGACAGTTTCTGGGGCCAACGTCCTGACTTTC.

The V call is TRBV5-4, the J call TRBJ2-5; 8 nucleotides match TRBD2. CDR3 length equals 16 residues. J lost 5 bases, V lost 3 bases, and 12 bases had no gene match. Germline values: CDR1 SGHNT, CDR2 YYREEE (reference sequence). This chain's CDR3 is CASSSGGGPLGETQYF. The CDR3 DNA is TGTGCCAGCAGCTCCGGGGGGGGCCCCTTGGGGGAGACCCAGTACTTC.

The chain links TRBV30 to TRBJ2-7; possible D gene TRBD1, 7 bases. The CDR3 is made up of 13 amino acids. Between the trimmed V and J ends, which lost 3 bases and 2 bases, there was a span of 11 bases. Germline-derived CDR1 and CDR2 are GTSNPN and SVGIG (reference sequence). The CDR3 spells CAWSAGGPYEQYF. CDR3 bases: TGTGCCTGGAGCGCAGGGGGGCCCTACGAGCAGTACTTC.

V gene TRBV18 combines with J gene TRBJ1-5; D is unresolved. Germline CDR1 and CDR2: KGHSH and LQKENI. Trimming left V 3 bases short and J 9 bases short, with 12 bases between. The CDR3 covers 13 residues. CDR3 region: CASSPAGDGPQHF. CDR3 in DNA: TGTGCCAGCTCACCGGCAGGCGACGGGCCCCAGCATTTT.

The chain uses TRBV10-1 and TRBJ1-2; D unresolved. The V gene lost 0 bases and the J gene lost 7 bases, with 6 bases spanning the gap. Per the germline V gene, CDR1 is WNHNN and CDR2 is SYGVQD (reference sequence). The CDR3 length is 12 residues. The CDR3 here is CASSESPSGYTF. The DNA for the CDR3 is TGCGCCAGCAGTGAGTCTCCCAGTGGCTACACCTTC.

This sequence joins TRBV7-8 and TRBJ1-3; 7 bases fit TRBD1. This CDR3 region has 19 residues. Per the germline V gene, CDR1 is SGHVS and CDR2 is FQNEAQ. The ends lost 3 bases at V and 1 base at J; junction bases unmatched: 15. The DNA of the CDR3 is TGTGCCAGCAGCTTCATAGTAGGGGGACAGAGGATATCTGGAAACACCATATATTTT. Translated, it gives CASSFIVGGQRISGNTIYF. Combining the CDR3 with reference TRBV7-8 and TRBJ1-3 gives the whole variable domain GAGVSQSPRYKVAKRGQDVALRCDPISGHVSLFWYQQALGQGPEFLTYFQNEAQLDKSGLPSDRFFAERPEGSVSTLKIQRTQQEDSAVYLCASSFIVGGQRISGNTIYFGEGSWLTVV.

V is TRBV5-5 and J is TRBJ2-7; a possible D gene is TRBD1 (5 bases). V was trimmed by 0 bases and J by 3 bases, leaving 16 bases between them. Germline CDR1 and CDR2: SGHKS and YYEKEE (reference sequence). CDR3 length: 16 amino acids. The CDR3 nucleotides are TGTGCCAGCAGCTTGGGACAGTCGGTACTGAACTACGAGCAGTACTTC. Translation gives CASSLGQSVLNYEQYF.

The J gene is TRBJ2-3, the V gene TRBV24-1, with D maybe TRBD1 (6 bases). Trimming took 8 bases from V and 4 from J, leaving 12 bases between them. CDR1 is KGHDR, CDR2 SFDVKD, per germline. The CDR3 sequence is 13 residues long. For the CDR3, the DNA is TGTGCCACCAAATCAGGGGTGGCAGATACGCAGTATTTT. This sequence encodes CATKSGVADTQYF.

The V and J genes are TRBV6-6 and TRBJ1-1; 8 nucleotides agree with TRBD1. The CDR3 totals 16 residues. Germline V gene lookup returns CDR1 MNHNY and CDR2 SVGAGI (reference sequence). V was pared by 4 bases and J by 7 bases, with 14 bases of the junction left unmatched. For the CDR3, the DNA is TGTGCCAGCAGTTCCCAGGGGTCAGGGGGCGTTGGTGAAGCTTTCTTT. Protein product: CASSSQGSGGVGEAFF.

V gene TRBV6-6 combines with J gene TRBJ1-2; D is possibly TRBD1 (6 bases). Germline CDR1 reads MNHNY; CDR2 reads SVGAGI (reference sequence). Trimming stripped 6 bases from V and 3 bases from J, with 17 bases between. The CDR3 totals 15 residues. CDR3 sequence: CASRQGDTLYYGYTF. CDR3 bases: TGTGCCAGCAGACAGGGTGACACCCTCTACTATGGCTACACCTTC.

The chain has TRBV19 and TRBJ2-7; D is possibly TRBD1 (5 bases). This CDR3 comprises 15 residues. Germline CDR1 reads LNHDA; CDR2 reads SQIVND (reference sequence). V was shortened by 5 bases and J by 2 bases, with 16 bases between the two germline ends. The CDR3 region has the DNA TGTGCCAGTAGTTTCGAGACAGACGGAACCTACGAGCAGTACTTC. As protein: CASSFETDGTYEQYF.

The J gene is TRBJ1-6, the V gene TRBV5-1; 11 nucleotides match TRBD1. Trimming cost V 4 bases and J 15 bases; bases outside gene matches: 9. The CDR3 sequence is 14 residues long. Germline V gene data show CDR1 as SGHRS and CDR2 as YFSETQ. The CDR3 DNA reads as TGCGCCAGCAGCAAAGGACAGGGGGCTGAGTTCCTCCACTTT. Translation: CASSKGQGAEFLHF.

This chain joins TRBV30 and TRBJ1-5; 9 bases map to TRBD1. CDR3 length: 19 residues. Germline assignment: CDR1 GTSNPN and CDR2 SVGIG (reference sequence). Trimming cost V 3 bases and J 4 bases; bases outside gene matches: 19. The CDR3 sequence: CAWSDLSTGGVFGNQPQHF. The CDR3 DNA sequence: TGTGCCTGGAGCGACCTATCGACAGGGGGGGTTTTCGGAAATCAGCCCCAGCATTTT. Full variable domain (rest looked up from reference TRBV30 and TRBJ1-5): SQTIHQWPATLVQPVGSPLSLECTVEGTSNPNLYWYRQAAGRGLQLLFYSVGIGQISSEVPQNLSASRPQDRQFILSSKKLLLSDSGFYLCAWSDLSTGGVFGNQPQHFGDGTRLSIL.

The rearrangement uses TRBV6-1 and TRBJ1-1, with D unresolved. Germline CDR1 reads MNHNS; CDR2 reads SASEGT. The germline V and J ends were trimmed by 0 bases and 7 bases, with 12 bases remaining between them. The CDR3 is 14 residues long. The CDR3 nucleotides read TGTGCCAGCAGTGAAGCGACATCCTACGGTGAAGCTTTCTTT. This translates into CASSEATSYGEAFF.

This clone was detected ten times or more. The CDR3 is CASSLGLAWQETQYF. DNA of the CDR3: TGTGCCAGCAGCTTGGGTCTAGCGTGGCAAGAGACCCAGTACTTC. The chain joins TRBV5-5 to TRBJ2-5, with D maybe TRBD2 (6 bases). CDR1 SGHKS and CDR2 YYEKEE come from the germline V gene (reference sequence). The V gene lost 0 bases and the J gene lost 2 bases, with 11 bases spanning the gap. The CDR3 covers 15 residues.

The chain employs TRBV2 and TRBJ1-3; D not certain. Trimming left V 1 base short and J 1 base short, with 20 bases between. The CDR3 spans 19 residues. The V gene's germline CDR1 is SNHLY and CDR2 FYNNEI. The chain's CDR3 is CASSEGGLGNRISGNTIYF. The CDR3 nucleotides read TGTGCCAGCAGTGAAGGTGGTTTGGGCAACCGAATTTCTGGAAACACCATATATTTT.